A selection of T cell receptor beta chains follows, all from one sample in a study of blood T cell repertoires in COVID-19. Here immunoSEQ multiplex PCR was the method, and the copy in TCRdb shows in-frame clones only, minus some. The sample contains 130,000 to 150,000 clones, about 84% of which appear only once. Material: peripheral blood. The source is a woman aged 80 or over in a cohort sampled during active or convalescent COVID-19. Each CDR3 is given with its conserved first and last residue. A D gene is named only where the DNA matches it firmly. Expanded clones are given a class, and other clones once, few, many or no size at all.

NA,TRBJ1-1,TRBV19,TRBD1,CASSYDGRTGGTEAFF,TGTGCCAGTAGTTATGACGGGAGGACAGGGGGCACTGAAGCTTTCTTT
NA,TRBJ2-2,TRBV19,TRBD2,CASIRVAGGLATGELFF,TGTGCCAGTATTAGGGTAGCGGGGGGGCTTGCCACCGGGGAGCTGTTTTTT
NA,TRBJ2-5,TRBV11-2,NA,CASSLEWQAQETQYF,TGTGCCAGCAGCTTAGAATGGCAGGCCCAAGAGACCCAGTACTTC
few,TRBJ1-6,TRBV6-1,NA,CASSEALQGSPLHF,TGTGCCAGCAGTGAAGCGCTTCAGGGTTCACCCCTCCACTTT
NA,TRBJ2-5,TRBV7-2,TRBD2,CASSLLSGSETQYF,TGTGCCAGCAGCTTACTTAGCGGGTCAGAGACCCAGTACTTC
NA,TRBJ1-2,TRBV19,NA,CASSFAGQSKGYGYTF,TGTGCCAGTAGTTTCGCTGGACAGTCAAAGGGCTATGGCTACACCTTC
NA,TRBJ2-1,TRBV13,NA,CASSSKRQVQFF,TGTGCCAGCAGCTCAAAACGACAGGTGCAGTTCTTC
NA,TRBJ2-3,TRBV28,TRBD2,CASSLVTSGGQSTDTQYF,TGTGCCAGCAGTTTGGTGACTAGCGGGGGCCAGTCCACAGATACGCAGTATTTT
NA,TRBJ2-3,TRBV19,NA,CASSEASTDTQYF,TGTGCCAGTAGTGAAGCGAGCACAGATACGCAGTATTTT
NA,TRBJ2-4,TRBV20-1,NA,CSARQEAIQYF,TGCAGTGCACGACAGGAGGCCATTCAGTACTTC
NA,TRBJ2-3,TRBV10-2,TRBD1,CASSFGTGSSTDTQYF,TGCGCCAGCAGCTTCGGGACAGGATCTAGCACAGATACGCAGTATTTT
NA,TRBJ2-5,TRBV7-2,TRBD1,CASSFQTGQETQYF,TGTGCCAGCAGCTTTCAGACAGGGCAAGAGACCCAGTACTTC
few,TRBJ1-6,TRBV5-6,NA,CASSSTPGTFRSPLHF,TGTGCCAGCAGCTCGACCCCCGGGACATTCCGGTCACCCCTCCACTTT
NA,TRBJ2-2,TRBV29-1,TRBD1,CSVGQGQTGELFF,TGCAGCGTTGGACAGGGGCAAACCGGGGAGCTGTTTTTT
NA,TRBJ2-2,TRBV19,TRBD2,CASSSRLAGNTGELFF,TGTGCCAGTAGTTCACGACTAGCGGGGAACACCGGGGAGCTGTTTTTT
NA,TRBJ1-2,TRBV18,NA,CASSPTLTQANYGYTF,TGTGCCAGCTCACCAACCTTAACCCAGGCTAACTATGGCTACACCTTC
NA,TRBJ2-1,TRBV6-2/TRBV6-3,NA,CASSLATTYNEQFF,TGTGCCAGCAGTCTAGCGACGACCTACAATGAGCAGTTCTTC
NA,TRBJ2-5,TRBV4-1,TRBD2,CASSQSGTSGGETQYF,TGCGCCAGCAGCCAATCCGGGACTAGCGGGGGAGAGACCCAGTACTTC
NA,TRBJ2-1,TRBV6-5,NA,CASSWVGGHEQFF,TGTGCCAGCAGTTGGGTGGGGGGGCATGAGCAGTTCTTC
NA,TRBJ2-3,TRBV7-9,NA,CASSSDRQGSPDTQYF,TGTGCCAGCAGCTCCGATCGTCAGGGGAGCCCAGATACGCAGTATTTT
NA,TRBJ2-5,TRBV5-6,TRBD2,CASTQLWIAGGPRETQYF,TGTGCCAGCACCCAATTGTGGATAGCGGGGGGGCCCCGGGAGACCCAGTACTTC
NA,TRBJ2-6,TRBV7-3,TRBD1,CASSEAGTGFFPSSGANVLTF,TGTGCCAGCAGCGAAGCCGGGACAGGTTTTTTCCCCAGCTCTGGGGCCAACGTCCTGACTTTC
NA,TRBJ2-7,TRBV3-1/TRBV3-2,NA,CASSQGFRDEQYF,TGTGCCAGCAGCCAAGGTTTCCGGGACGAGCAGTACTTC
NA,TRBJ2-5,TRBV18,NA,CASSIQTEETQYF,TGTGCCAGCTCAATTCAGACAGAAGAGACCCAGTACTTC
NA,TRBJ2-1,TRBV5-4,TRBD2,CASSPQVAGANNEQFF,TGTGCCAGCAGCCCGCAAGTAGCGGGGGCCAACAATGAGCAGTTCTTC
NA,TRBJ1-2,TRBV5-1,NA,CASSPQGDYGYTF,TGCGCCAGCAGCCCTCAGGGTGACTATGGCTACACCTTC
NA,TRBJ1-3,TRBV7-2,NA,CASSSLSGNTIYF,TGTGCCAGCAGCTCCCTCTCTGGAAACACCATATATTTT
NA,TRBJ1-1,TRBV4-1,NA,CASSQETVYWGVNTEAFF,TGCGCCAGCAGCCAAGAAACAGTGTATTGGGGGGTGAACACTGAAGCTTTCTTT
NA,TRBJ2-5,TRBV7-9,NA,CASSVGSGTTNYF,NA
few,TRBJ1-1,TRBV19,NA,CASVGRAQNTEAFF,TGTGCCAGTGTGGGCAGGGCGCAGAACACTGAAGCTTTCTTT
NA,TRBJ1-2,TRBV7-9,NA,CAGGRPNNYGYTF,TGTGCCGGGGGCCGGCCAAATAACTATGGCTACACCTTC
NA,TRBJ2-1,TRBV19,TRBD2,CASKSGGGYYNEQFF,TGTGCCAGTAAAAGCGGGGGGGGATATTACAATGAGCAGTTCTTC
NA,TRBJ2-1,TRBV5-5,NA,CASSQGTLSSYNEQFF,TGTGCCAGCAGCCAAGGGACTCTCAGCTCCTACAATGAGCAGTTCTTC
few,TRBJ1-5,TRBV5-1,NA,CASSLAGDQPQHF,TGCGCCAGCAGCTTGGCCGGGGATCAGCCCCAGCATTTT
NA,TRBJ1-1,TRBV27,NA,CASSFFGSNTEAFF,TGTGCCAGCAGTTTTTTCGGGTCGAACACTGAAGCTTTCTTT
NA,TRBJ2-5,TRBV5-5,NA,CASRSGSGPSQYF,TGTGCCAGCAGGTCGGGTTCCGGTCCCTCCCAGTACTTC
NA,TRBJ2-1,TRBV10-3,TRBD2,CAISELSGGLYNEQFF,TGTGCCATCAGTGAACTTAGCGGGGGGCTCTACAATGAGCAGTTCTTC
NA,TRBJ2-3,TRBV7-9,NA,CASSPGVAQYF,TGTGCCAGCAGCCCCGGAGTGGCACAGTATTTT
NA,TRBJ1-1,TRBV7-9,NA,CASSLVASRGRSAFF,TGTGCCAGCAGCTTAGTAGCCTCCAGGGGTCGGAGCGCTTTCTTT
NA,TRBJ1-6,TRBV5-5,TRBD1,CASSPTGGDSPLHF,TGTGCCAGCAGCCCGACAGGGGGCGATTCACCCCTCCACTTT
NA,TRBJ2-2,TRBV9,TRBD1,CASSAYRGHGELFF,TGTGCCAGCAGCGCGTACAGGGGCCACGGGGAGCTGTTTTTT
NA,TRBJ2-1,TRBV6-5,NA,CASSYFDEQFF,TGTGCCAGCAGTTACTTCGATGAGCAGTTCTTC
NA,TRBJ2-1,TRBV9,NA,CASSVAGNSYNEQFF,TGTGCCAGCAGCGTAGCAGGGAACTCCTACAATGAGCAGTTCTTC
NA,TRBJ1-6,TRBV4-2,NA,CASSQEAHSRYNSPLHF,TGTGCCAGCAGCCAAGAAGCCCACAGCCGTTATAATTCACCCCTCCACTTT
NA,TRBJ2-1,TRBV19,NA,CASSIGQYNEQFF,TGTGCCAGTAGTATCGGACAGTACAATGAGCAGTTCTTC
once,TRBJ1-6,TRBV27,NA,CASSPLFSPLHF,TGTGCCAGCAGTCCTCTCTTTTCACCCCTCCACTTT
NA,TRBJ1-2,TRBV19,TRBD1,CASSRQGRVPNYGYTF,TGTGCCAGTAGTAGACAGGGGAGGGTACCTAACTATGGCTACACCTTC
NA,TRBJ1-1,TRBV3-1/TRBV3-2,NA,CASSQAGMAFF,TGTGCCAGCAGCCAAGCAGGGATGGCTTTCTTT
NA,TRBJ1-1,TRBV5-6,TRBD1,CASRAGGFVKNTEAFF,TGTGCCAGCAGGGCAGGGGGCTTCGTGAAGAACACTGAAGCTTTCTTT
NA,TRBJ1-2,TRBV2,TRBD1,CASSGTGGYGYTF,TGTGCCAGCAGTGGGACAGGGGGCTATGGCTACACCTTC
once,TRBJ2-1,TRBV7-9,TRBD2,CASSPATGGRNNEQFF,TGTGCCAGCAGCCCAGCGACGGGGGGGAGGAACAATGAGCAGTTCTTC
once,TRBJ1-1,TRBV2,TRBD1,CASEGQGKNTEAFF,TGTGCCAGCGAGGGACAGGGAAAGAACACTGAAGCTTTCTTT
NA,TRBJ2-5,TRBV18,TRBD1,CASSQLTGSETQYF,TGTGCCAGCTCACAACTGACAGGGTCGGAGACCCAGTACTTC
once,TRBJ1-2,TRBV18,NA,CASSPYRPTETRGYTF,TGTGCCAGCTCACCATATCGCCCGACTGAGACGAGGGGCTACACCTTC
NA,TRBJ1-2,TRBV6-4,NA,CASTQGINGYTF,TGTGCCAGCACCCAGGGGATTAATGGCTACACCTTC